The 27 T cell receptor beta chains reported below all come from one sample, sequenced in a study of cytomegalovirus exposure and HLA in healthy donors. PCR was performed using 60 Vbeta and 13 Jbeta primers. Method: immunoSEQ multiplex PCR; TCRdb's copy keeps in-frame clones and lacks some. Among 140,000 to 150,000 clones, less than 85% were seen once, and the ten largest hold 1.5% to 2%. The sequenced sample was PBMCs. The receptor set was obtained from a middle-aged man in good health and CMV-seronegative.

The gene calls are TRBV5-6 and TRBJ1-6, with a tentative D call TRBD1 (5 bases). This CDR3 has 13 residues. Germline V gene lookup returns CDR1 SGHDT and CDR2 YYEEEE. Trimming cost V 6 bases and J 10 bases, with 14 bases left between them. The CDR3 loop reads CASTTGAGSPLHF. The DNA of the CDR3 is TGTGCCAGCACAACAGGTGCCGGGTCACCCCTCCACTTT.

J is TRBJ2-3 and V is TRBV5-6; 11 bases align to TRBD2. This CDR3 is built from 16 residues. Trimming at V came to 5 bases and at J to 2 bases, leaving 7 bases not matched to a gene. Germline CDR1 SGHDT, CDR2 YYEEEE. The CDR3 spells CASSPLAGGSTDTQYF. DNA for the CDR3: TGTGCCAGCAGTCCGTTAGCGGGAGGGTCCACAGATACGCAGTATTTT.

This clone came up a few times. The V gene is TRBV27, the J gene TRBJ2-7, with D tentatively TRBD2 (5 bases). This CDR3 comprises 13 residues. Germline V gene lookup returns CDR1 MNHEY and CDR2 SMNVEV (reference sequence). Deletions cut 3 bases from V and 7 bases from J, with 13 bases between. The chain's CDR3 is CASSFGAREEQYF. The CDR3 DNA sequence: TGTGCCAGCAGTTTCGGTGCACGGGAAGAGCAGTACTTC.

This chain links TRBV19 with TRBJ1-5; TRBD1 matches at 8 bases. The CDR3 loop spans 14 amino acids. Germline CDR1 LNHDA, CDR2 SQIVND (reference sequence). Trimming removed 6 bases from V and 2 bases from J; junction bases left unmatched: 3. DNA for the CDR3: TGTGCCAGTAGCAAGGACAGGGGCAATCAGCCCCAGCATTTT. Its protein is CASSKDRGNQPQHF. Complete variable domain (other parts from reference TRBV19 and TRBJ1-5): DGGITQSPKYLFRKEGQNVTLSCEQNLNHDAMYWYRQDPGQGLRLIYYSQIVNDFQKGDIAEGYSVSREKKESFPLTVTSAQKNPTAFYLCASSKDRGNQPQHFGDGTRLSIL.

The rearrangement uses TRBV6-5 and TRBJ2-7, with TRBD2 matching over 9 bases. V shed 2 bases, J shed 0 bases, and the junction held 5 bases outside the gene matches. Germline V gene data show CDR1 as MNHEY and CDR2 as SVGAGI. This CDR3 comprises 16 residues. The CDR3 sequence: CASSYAFSGSSYEQYF. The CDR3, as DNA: TGTGCCAGCAGTTACGCCTTTAGCGGGAGCTCCTACGAGCAGTACTTC.

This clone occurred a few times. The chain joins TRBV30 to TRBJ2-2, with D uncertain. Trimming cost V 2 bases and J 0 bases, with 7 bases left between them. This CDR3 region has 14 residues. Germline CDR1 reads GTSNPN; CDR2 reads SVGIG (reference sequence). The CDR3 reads CAWSRLANTGELFF. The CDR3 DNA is TGTGCCTGGAGTAGGCTAGCGAACACCGGGGAGCTGTTTTTT.

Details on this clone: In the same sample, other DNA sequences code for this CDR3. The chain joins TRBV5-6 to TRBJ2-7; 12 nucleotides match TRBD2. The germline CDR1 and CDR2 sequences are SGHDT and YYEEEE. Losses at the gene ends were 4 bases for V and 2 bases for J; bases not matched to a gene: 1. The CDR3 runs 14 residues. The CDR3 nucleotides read TGTGCCAGCAGCCTAGCGGGAGGGGCCTACGAGCAGTACTTC. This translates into CASSLAGGAYEQYF.

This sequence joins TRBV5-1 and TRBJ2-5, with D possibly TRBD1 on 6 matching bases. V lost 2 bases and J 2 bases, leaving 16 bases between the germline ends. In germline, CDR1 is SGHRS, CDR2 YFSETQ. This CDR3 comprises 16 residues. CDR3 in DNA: TGCGCCAGCAGCTTAGGGTTTCAGGACAGTCAAGAGACCCAGTACTTC. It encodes CASSLGFQDSQETQYF. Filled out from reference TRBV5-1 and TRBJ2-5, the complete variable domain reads KAGVTQTPRYLIKTRGQQVTLSCSPISGHRSVSWYQQTPGQGLQFLFEYFSETQRNKGNFPGRFSGRQFSNSRSEMNVSTLELGDSALYLCASSLGFQDSQETQYFGPGTRLLVL.

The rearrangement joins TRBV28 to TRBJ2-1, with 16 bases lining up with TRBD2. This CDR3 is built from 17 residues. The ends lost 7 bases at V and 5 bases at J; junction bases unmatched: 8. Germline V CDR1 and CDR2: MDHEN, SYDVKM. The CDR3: CASTGTSGRAIDNEQFF. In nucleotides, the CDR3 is TGTGCCAGCACCGGGACTAGCGGGAGGGCCATCGACAATGAGCAGTTCTTC.

The CDR3 here is CASSGRGGPPLHF. DNA of the CDR3: TGTGCCAGCAGTGGAAGGGGGGGCCCACCCCTCCACTTT. The J gene is TRBJ1-6, the V gene TRBV6-5, with a weak D call TRBD1 (6 bases). Deletions cut 5 bases from V and 11 bases from J, with 13 bases between. Per germline, CDR1 MNHEY and CDR2 SVGAGI. The CDR3 is 13 residues long.

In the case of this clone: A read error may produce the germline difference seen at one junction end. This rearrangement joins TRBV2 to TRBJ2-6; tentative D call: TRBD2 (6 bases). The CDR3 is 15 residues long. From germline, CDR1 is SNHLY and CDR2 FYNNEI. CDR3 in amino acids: CASMFAGTGANGLTF. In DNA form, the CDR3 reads TGTGCCAGCATGTTCGCGGGGACTGGGGCCAACGGCCTGACTTTC. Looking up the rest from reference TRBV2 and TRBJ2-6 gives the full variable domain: EPEVTQTPSHQVTQMGQEVILRCVPISNHLYFYWYRQILGQKVEFLVSFYNNEISEKSEIFDDQFSVERPDGSNFTLKIRSTKLEDSAMYFCASMFAGTGANGLTFGAGSRLTVL.

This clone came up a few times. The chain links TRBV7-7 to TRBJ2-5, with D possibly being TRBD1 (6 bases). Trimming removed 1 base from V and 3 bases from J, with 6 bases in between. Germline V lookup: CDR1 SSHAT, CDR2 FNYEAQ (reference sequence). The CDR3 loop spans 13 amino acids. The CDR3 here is CASSLDREETQYF. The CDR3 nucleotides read TGTGCCAGCAGCTTAGACAGGGAAGAGACCCAGTACTTC.

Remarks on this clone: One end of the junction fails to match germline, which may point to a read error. The chain's CDR3 is CASREQGENSQYF. CDR3 nucleotide sequence: TGTGCCAGCAGGGAACAGGGAGAAAACAGTCAGTACTTC. The chain recombines TRBV5-6 with TRBJ2-4; tentatively, D is TRBD1 (6 bases). The V gene's germline CDR1 is SGHDT and CDR2 YYEEEE. The CDR3 loop spans 13 amino acids.

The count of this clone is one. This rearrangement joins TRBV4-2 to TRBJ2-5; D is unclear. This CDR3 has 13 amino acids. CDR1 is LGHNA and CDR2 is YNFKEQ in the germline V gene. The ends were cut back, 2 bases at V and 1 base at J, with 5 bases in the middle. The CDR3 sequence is CASSQPFQETQYF. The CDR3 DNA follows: TGTGCCAGCAGCCAACCGTTCCAAGAGACCCAGTACTTC.

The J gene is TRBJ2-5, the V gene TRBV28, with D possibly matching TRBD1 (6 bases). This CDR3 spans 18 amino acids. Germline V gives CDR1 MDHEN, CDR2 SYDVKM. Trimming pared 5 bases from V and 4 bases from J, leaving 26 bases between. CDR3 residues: CASSKKLLRDDRIETQYF. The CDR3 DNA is TGTGCCAGCAGTAAAAAATTGCTAAGGGATGACAGGATAGAGACCCAGTACTTC.

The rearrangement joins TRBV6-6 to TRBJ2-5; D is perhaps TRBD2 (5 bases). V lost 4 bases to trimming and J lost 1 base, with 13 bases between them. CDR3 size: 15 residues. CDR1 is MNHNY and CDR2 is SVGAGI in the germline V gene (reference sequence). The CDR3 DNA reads TGTGCCAGCAGTTTAACGCGGGCCTCCCAAGAGACCCAGTACTTC. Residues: CASSLTRASQETQYF.

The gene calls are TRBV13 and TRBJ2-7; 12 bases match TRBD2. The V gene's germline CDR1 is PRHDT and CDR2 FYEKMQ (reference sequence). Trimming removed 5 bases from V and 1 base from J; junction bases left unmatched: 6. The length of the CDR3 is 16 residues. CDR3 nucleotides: TGTGCCAGCAGCCCTAGCGGGGGGGCGGTATCCTACGAGCAGTACTTC. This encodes CASSPSGGAVSYEQYF.

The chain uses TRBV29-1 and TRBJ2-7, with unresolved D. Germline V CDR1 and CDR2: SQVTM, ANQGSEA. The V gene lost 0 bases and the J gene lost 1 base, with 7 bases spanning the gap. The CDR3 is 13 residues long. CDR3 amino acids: CSVEDPDSYEQYF. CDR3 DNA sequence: TGCAGCGTTGAAGATCCAGATTCCTACGAGCAGTACTTC.

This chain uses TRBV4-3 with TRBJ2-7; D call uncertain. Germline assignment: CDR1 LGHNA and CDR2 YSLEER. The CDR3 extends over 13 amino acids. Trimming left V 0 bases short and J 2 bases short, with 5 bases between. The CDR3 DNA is TGCGCCAGCAGCCAAGACAGTACCTACGAGCAGTACTTC. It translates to CASSQDSTYEQYF.

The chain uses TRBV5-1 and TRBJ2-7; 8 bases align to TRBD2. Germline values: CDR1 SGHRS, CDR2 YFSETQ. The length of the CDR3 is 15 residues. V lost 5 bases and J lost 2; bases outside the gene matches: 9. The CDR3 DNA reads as TGCGCCAGCAGGGGAAGCGGGAGTGAGACCTACGAGCAGTACTTC. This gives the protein CASRGSGSETYEQYF.

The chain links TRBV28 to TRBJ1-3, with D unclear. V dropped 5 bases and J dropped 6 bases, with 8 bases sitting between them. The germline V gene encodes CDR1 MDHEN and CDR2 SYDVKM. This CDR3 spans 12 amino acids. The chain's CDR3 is CASSPRSNTIYF. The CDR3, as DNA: TGTGCCAGCAGTCCCCGGTCAAACACCATATATTTT.

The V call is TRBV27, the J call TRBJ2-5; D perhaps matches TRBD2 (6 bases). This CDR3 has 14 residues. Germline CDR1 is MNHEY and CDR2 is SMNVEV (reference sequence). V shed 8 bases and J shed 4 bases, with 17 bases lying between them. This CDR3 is CASRPGLPGETQYF. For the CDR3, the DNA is TGTGCCAGCCGCCCGGGACTCCCCGGAGAGACCCAGTACTTC.

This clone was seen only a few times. CDR3 in DNA: TGTGCCAGCAGTTTGGTTCAGGGGGAGGTGGCCAACGTCCTGACTTTC. This gives the protein CASSLVQGEVANVLTF. The chain links TRBV28 to TRBJ2-6; D is perhaps TRBD1 (7 bases). Trimming took off 3 bases at V and 6 bases at J, with 15 bases between the two ends. The CDR3 spans 16 residues. Germline-derived CDR1 and CDR2 are MDHEN and SYDVKM.

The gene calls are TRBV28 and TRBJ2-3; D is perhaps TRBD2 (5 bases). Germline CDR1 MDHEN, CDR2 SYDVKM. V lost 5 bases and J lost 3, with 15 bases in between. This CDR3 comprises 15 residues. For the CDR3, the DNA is TGTGCCAGCAGTCCTCAGGTTAGAGGGACAGATACGCAGTATTTT. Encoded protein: CASSPQVRGTDTQYF.

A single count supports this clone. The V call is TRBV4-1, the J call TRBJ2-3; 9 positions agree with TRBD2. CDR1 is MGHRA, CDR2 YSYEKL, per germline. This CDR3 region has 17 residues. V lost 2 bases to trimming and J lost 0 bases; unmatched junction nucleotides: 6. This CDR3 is CASSQPSLAGSTDTQYF. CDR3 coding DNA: TGCGCCAGCAGCCAACCCAGCCTAGCGGGGAGCACAGATACGCAGTATTTT.

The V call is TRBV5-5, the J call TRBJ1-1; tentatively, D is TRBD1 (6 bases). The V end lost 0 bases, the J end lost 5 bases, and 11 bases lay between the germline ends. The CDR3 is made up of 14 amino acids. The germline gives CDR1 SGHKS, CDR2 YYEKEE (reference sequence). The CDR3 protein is CASSLVGRGTEAFF. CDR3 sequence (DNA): TGTGCCAGCAGCTTGGTGGGCAGGGGTACTGAAGCTTTCTTT.

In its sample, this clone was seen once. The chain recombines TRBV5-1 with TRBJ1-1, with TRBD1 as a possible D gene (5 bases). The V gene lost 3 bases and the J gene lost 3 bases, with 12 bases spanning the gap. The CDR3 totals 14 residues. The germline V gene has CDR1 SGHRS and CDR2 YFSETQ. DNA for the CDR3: TGCGCCAGCAGCTCGGGTCCGGGGGACACTGAAGCTTTCTTT. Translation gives CASSSGPGDTEAFF.